A selection of T cell receptor beta chains follows, all from one sample in a study of blood T cell repertoires in COVID-19. Profiled with immunoSEQ multiplex PCR; TCRdb holds only in-frame clones, not every one. The sample lists about 300,000 clones, 87% occurring once. The sample comprised PBMCs or T cells enriched from blood (not recorded which). The receptor set was obtained from a woman aged 30 to 39 who had recovered from COVID-19. Each CDR3 is given with its conserved first and last residue. The order of the fields is clone size, D gene, J gene, V gene, CDR3 protein, CDR3 DNA. A D gene is named only where the DNA matches it firmly. Clone size is stated in some rows and not others, as once, few, many or a class when expanded.

clone size: NA; D gene: TRBD1; J gene: TRBJ1-2; V gene: TRBV3-1/TRBV3-2; CDR3 protein: CASSQTTGGGSYGYTF; CDR3 DNA: TGTGCCAGCAGCCAAACGACAGGGGGCGGGAGCTATGGCTACACCTTC
clone size: NA; D gene: NA; J gene: TRBJ1-2; V gene: TRBV18; CDR3 protein: CASSPRGLYGYTF; CDR3 DNA: TGTGCCAGCTCACCACGGGGACTCTATGGCTACACCTTC
clone size: once; D gene: NA; J gene: TRBJ2-7; V gene: TRBV12-3/TRBV12-4; CDR3 protein: CASSLVGSYEQYF; CDR3 DNA: TGTGCCAGCAGTTTGGTCGGTTCCTACGAGCAGTACTTC
clone size: NA; D gene: NA; J gene: TRBJ1-5; V gene: TRBV4-1; CDR3 protein: CASSHLGPNQPQHF; CDR3 DNA: TGCGCCAGCAGCCACCTAGGTCCCAATCAGCCCCAGCATTTT
clone size: NA; D gene: NA; J gene: TRBJ1-3; V gene: TRBV29-1; CDR3 protein: CSVDTGLGTGNTIYF; CDR3 DNA: TGCAGCGTTGACACGGGTCTTGGGACAGGAAACACCATATATTTT
clone size: NA; D gene: TRBD2; J gene: TRBJ2-7; V gene: TRBV7-8; CDR3 protein: CASSLVAVGGSSSYEQYF; CDR3 DNA: TGTGCCAGCAGCTTAGTAGCGGTGGGGGGGTCTAGCTCCTACGAGCAGTACTTC
clone size: NA; D gene: NA; J gene: TRBJ1-3; V gene: TRBV7-2; CDR3 protein: CASSWTLGFGNTIYF; CDR3 DNA: TGTGCCAGCAGCTGGACTCTGGGGTTCGGAAACACCATATATTTT
clone size: NA; D gene: TRBD1; J gene: TRBJ1-5; V gene: TRBV6-2/TRBV6-3; CDR3 protein: CASSYPSHDRGSNQPQHF; CDR3 DNA: TGTGCCAGCAGTTACCCCTCCCACGACAGGGGCAGCAATCAGCCCCAGCATTTT
clone size: few; D gene: NA; J gene: TRBJ2-1; V gene: TRBV30; CDR3 protein: CAGSGSRGRFF; CDR3 DNA: TGTGCCGGGAGCGGATCGCGGGGTCGGTTCTTC
clone size: NA; D gene: NA; J gene: TRBJ1-1; V gene: TRBV19; CDR3 protein: CASSISSNTEAFF; CDR3 DNA: TGTGCCAGTAGTATCTCCTCGAACACTGAAGCTTTCTTT
clone size: NA; D gene: TRBD1; J gene: TRBJ1-2; V gene: TRBV5-4; CDR3 protein: CASSLEGQRGDFLGYTF; CDR3 DNA: TGTGCCAGCAGCTTGGAGGGACAGCGAGGAGACTTCCTGGGCTACACCTTC
clone size: NA; D gene: TRBD1; J gene: TRBJ2-2; V gene: TRBV12-5; CDR3 protein: CASGFVPGTENTGELFF; CDR3 DNA: TGTGCTAGTGGTTTCGTTCCCGGGACAGAGAACACCGGGGAGCTGTTTTTT
clone size: few; D gene: TRBD1; J gene: TRBJ1-2; V gene: TRBV7-8; CDR3 protein: CASSPTTGADGYTF; CDR3 DNA: TGTGCCAGCAGCCCAACGACAGGGGCAGATGGCTACACCTTC
clone size: NA; D gene: NA; J gene: TRBJ1-1; V gene: TRBV29-1; CDR3 protein: CSAGEFSTEAFF; CDR3 DNA: TGCAGCGCCGGGGAGTTTTCCACTGAAGCTTTCTTT
clone size: few; D gene: TRBD1; J gene: TRBJ1-6; V gene: TRBV25-1; CDR3 protein: CASMGQGHSPLHF; CDR3 DNA: TGTGCCAGCATGGGACAGGGCCATTCACCCCTCCACTTT
clone size: NA; D gene: TRBD1; J gene: TRBJ2-5; V gene: TRBV6-5; CDR3 protein: CASSYSDRGRETQYF; CDR3 DNA: TGTGCCAGCAGTTACTCGGACAGGGGGAGGGAGACCCAGTACTTC
clone size: once; D gene: TRBD1; J gene: TRBJ2-6; V gene: TRBV9; CDR3 protein: CASSATGAGANVLTF; CDR3 DNA: TGTGCCAGCAGCGCAACAGGGGCTGGGGCCAACGTCCTGACTTTC
clone size: NA; D gene: NA; J gene: TRBJ1-2; V gene: TRBV25-1; CDR3 protein: CASSGTGWGYGYTF; CDR3 DNA: TGTGCCAGCAGTGGAACAGGGTGGGGCTATGGCTACACCTTC
clone size: NA; D gene: NA; J gene: TRBJ2-2; V gene: TRBV6-6; CDR3 protein: CASEGIDTGELFF; CDR3 DNA: TGTGCCAGCGAGGGCATCGACACCGGGGAGCTGTTTTTT
clone size: NA; D gene: TRBD1; J gene: TRBJ1-3; V gene: TRBV19; CDR3 protein: CATSDRGNRNTIYF; CDR3 DNA: TGTGCCACTTCAGACAGGGGCAATAGAAACACCATATATTTT
clone size: NA; D gene: NA; J gene: TRBJ2-7; V gene: TRBV29-1; CDR3 protein: CSVLSSYEQYF; CDR3 DNA: TGCAGCGTTCTGAGCTCCTACGAGCAGTACTTC
clone size: few; D gene: NA; J gene: TRBJ1-6; V gene: TRBV2; CDR3 protein: CASSEAGRYNSPLHF; CDR3 DNA: TGTGCCAGCAGTGAAGCGGGCCGGTATAATTCACCCCTCCACTTT
clone size: NA; D gene: TRBD1; J gene: TRBJ1-6; V gene: TRBV20-1; CDR3 protein: CSASGDRGASYNSPLHF; CDR3 DNA: TGCAGTGCTAGTGGGGACAGGGGTGCCTCCTATAATTCACCCCTCCACTTT
clone size: NA; D gene: NA; J gene: TRBJ1-1; V gene: TRBV7-9; CDR3 protein: CASSLDRSEAFF; CDR3 DNA: TGTGCCAGCAGCTTAGACCGGAGTGAAGCTTTCTTT
clone size: NA; D gene: TRBD1; J gene: TRBJ1-2; V gene: TRBV30; CDR3 protein: CAWTGQGRRGYGYTF; CDR3 DNA: TGTGCCTGGACCGGACAGGGGAGGAGGGGCTATGGCTACACCTTC
clone size: NA; D gene: NA; J gene: TRBJ2-2; V gene: TRBV6-1; CDR3 protein: CASSELATGELFF; CDR3 DNA: TGTGCCAGCAGTGAATTGGCTACCGGGGAGCTGTTTTTT
clone size: NA; D gene: NA; J gene: TRBJ1-1; V gene: TRBV7-9; CDR3 protein: CASSLVLRIMNTEAFF; CDR3 DNA: TGTGCCAGCAGCTTAGTATTGCGTATTATGAACACTGAAGCTTTCTTT
clone size: NA; D gene: TRBD2; J gene: TRBJ2-5; V gene: TRBV2; CDR3 protein: CASGGGLALQETQYF; CDR3 DNA: TGTGCCAGCGGGGGGGGACTAGCACTACAGGAGACCCAGTACTTC
clone size: NA; D gene: NA; J gene: TRBJ2-7; V gene: TRBV29-1; CDR3 protein: CSVVGGGNYEQYF; CDR3 DNA: TGCAGCGTTGTGGGTGGCGGAAACTACGAGCAGTACTTC
clone size: NA; D gene: TRBD2; J gene: TRBJ2-7; V gene: TRBV5-1; CDR3 protein: CASSSTASGGDEQYF; CDR3 DNA: TGCGCCAGCAGCTCCACGGCTAGCGGGGGGGACGAGCAGTACTTC
clone size: NA; D gene: TRBD1; J gene: TRBJ1-4; V gene: TRBV5-1; CDR3 protein: CASSAGQGREKLFF; CDR3 DNA: TGCGCCAGCAGCGCAGGACAGGGTAGGGAAAAACTGTTTTTT
clone size: NA; D gene: TRBD1; J gene: TRBJ1-5; V gene: TRBV19; CDR3 protein: CASRDRGSLPQHF; CDR3 DNA: TGTGCCAGTAGGGACAGGGGCAGTTTACCCCAGCATTTT
clone size: once; D gene: TRBD2; J gene: TRBJ2-2; V gene: TRBV27; CDR3 protein: CASSKHPGLAGGGELFF; CDR3 DNA: TGTGCCAGCAGTAAGCATCCGGGACTAGCGGGAGGCGGGGAGCTGTTTTTT
clone size: once; D gene: NA; J gene: TRBJ1-1; V gene: TRBV2; CDR3 protein: CATAVPEGTEAFF; CDR3 DNA: TGTGCCACCGCGGTCCCGGAGGGGACTGAAGCTTTCTTT
clone size: NA; D gene: TRBD1; J gene: TRBJ1-2; V gene: TRBV29-1; CDR3 protein: CSVDPTGQGGYTF; CDR3 DNA: TGCAGCGTCGACCCGACAGGGCAGGGTGGCTACACCTTC
clone size: NA; D gene: NA; J gene: TRBJ1-3; V gene: TRBV19; CDR3 protein: CASSAAGLFRGNTIYF; CDR3 DNA: TGTGCCAGTAGTGCCGCAGGGTTATTCAGGGGAAACACCATATATTTT
clone size: NA; D gene: NA; J gene: TRBJ2-7; V gene: TRBV5-1; CDR3 protein: CASSLLQGSTYEQYF; CDR3 DNA: TGCGCCAGCAGCTTGCTGCAGGGGTCAACCTACGAGCAGTACTTC
clone size: NA; D gene: NA; J gene: TRBJ1-2; V gene: TRBV29-1; CDR3 protein: CSVVRQEDGYTF; CDR3 DNA: TGCAGCGTTGTAAGGCAGGAGGACGGCTACACCTTC
clone size: NA; D gene: TRBD1; J gene: TRBJ2-2; V gene: TRBV7-3; CDR3 protein: CASSPRDRGTGELFF; CDR3 DNA: TGTGCCAGCAGCCCCCGGGACAGGGGTACCGGGGAGCTGTTTTTT
clone size: NA; D gene: NA; J gene: TRBJ1-3; V gene: TRBV6-5; CDR3 protein: CASSTGFSSGNTIYF; CDR3 DNA: TGTGCCAGCAGTACAGGCTTCTCCTCTGGAAACACCATATATTTT
clone size: once; D gene: NA; J gene: TRBJ2-3; V gene: TRBV27; CDR3 protein: CASRTWGGTDTQYF; CDR3 DNA: TGTGCCAGCAGGACTTGGGGGGGCACAGATACGCAGTATTTT
clone size: few; D gene: TRBD1; J gene: TRBJ1-2; V gene: TRBV28; CDR3 protein: CASSLQTGGHGYTF; CDR3 DNA: TGTGCCAGCAGTTTACAGACAGGGGGCCATGGCTACACCTTC
clone size: NA; D gene: NA; J gene: TRBJ1-6; V gene: TRBV14; CDR3 protein: CASSQDLWRADSPLHF; CDR3 DNA: TGTGCCAGCAGCCAAGATCTGTGGAGGGCAGATTCACCCCTCCACTTT
clone size: NA; D gene: NA; J gene: TRBJ2-7; V gene: TRBV27; CDR3 protein: CASSMTVAYEQYF; CDR3 DNA: TGTGCCAGCAGTATGACTGTAGCCTACGAGCAGTACTTC
clone size: NA; D gene: NA; J gene: TRBJ1-3; V gene: TRBV5-4; CDR3 protein: CASSQQGVGGNTIYF; CDR3 DNA: TGTGCCAGCAGCCAACAAGGGGTGGGAGGAAACACCATATATTTT
clone size: NA; D gene: NA; J gene: TRBJ1-3; V gene: TRBV30; CDR3 protein: CACPSGNTIYF; CDR3 DNA: TGTGCCTGCCCTTCTGGAAACACCATATATTTT
clone size: NA; D gene: NA; J gene: TRBJ1-5; V gene: TRBV19; CDR3 protein: CASSSRGQPQHF; CDR3 DNA: TGTGCCAGTAGTTCGCGGGGTCAGCCCCAGCATTTT